The 11 T cell receptor beta chains reported below all come from one sample, sequenced in a study of graft-versus-host responses after intestinal transplantation (dated by TCRdb to the early 2020s). Interpreted using the paper, the time point label stands for: cells obtained before transplantation from donor or recipient. The library was built by means of the immunoSEQ multiplex PCR assay. Imported from immuneACCESS, the table was reduced by TCRdb to in-frame sequences with V and J called. These copies leave out some clones; in studies compared against another copy, an unresolved V gene accounts for under half, and the cause of the remainder is not known. For this sample the table gives around 19,000 clones, of which approximately 39% were detected only once. The ten largest account for about 2% of the sample. Sequencing was performed on alloreactive CD4+ T cells from a mixed lymphocyte reaction culture, taken before transplantation. Reading the label with the study, this specimen's cell subset or site is: CFSE-low proliferating T cells sorted from roughly six-day pre-transplant mixed lymphocyte reaction (GvH or HvG direction). All receptors derive from a human patient who was an organ donor for intestinal transplantation.

The gene calls are TRBV9 and TRBJ2-3; unclear D gene. V shed 0 bases and J shed 6 bases, with 8 bases lying between them. Germline CDR1 SGDLS, CDR2 YYNGEE. This CDR3 comprises 13 residues. The CDR3 is CASSVGVWDTQYF. For the CDR3, the DNA is TGTGCCAGCAGCGTAGGGGTCTGGGATACGCAGTATTTT.

This clone appeared a single time. The chain has TRBV7-8 and TRBJ1-1; no clear D gene. From germline, CDR1 is SGHVS and CDR2 FQNEAQ. The CDR3 extends over 13 amino acids. Trimming cost V 5 bases and J 2 bases, with 9 bases left between them. Written as DNA, the CDR3 is TGTGCCAGCAGCCTACATCTAAACACTGAAGCTTTCTTT. This encodes CASSLHLNTEAFF.

The chain recombines TRBV6-6 with TRBJ2-1; D possibly corresponds to TRBD2 (6 bases). CDR1 is MNHNY and CDR2 is SVGAGI in the germline V gene (reference sequence). V was shortened by 6 bases and J by 1 base, with 16 bases between the two germline ends. This CDR3 comprises 16 residues. The CDR3 region is CASRKTLGTSYNEQFF. CDR3 DNA: TGTGCCAGCAGGAAAACCCTCGGGACTTCCTACAATGAGCAGTTCTTC.

The rearrangement uses TRBV11-2 and TRBJ1-2, with D possibly TRBD1 on 5 matching bases. In germline, CDR1 is SGHAT, CDR2 FQNNGV. V shed 2 bases and J shed 3 bases, with 7 bases lying between them. This CDR3 contains 13 residues. The CDR3 DNA sequence: TGTGCCAGCAGCTTATCGACAGACTATGGCTACACCTTC. This gives the protein CASSLSTDYGYTF.

The V gene is TRBV9, the J gene TRBJ2-5, with D uncertain. The CDR3 runs to 12 residues. Trimming shortened V by 0 bases and J by 3 bases, and 3 bases separated the two germline ends. CDR1 and CDR2 (germline): SGDLS, YYNGEE. CDR3 in amino acids: CASSVVEETQYF. The CDR3 DNA reads TGTGCCAGCAGCGTAGTCGAAGAGACCCAGTACTTC. Filled out from reference TRBV9 and TRBJ2-5, the complete variable domain reads DSGVTQTPKHLITATGQRVTLRCSPRSGDLSVYWYQQSLDQGLQFLIQYYNGEERAKGNILERFSAQQFPDLHSELNLSSLELGDSALYFCASSVVEETQYFGPGTRLLVL.

The count of this clone is one. The rearrangement joins TRBV18 to TRBJ1-1; D is unresolved. The CDR3 has 14 amino acids. Germline V gene lookup returns CDR1 KGHSH and CDR2 LQKENI. Between the trimmed V and J ends, which lost 1 base and 3 bases, there was a span of 9 bases. The DNA for the CDR3 is TGTGCCAGCTCACCACAAGGTGGGGACACTGAAGCTTTCTTT. Translation gives CASSPQGGDTEAFF.

The chain is built from TRBV5-1 and TRBJ2-7, with TRBD2 matching 11 bases. Germline V CDR1 and CDR2: SGHRS, YFSETQ. The CDR3 has 13 amino acids. With 1 base clipped from V and 6 bases from J, the junction kept 0 bases outside the gene matches. DNA for the CDR3: TGCGCCAGCAGCTTGACTAGCGGGAGCGAGCAGTACTTC. Its protein product is CASSLTSGSEQYF.

V and J are TRBV2 and TRBJ2-1; D is uncertain. V gave up 4 bases and J gave up 0 bases, with 1 base separating them. Germline V gene sequence: CDR1 SNHLY, CDR2 FYNNEI. This CDR3 is 12 amino acids long. The CDR3: CASSASYNEQFF. In DNA form, the CDR3 reads TGTGCCAGCAGTGCCTCCTACAATGAGCAGTTCTTC.

The genes are TRBV5-1 and TRBJ2-1, with TRBD1 identical over 8 bases. The germline gives CDR1 SGHRS, CDR2 YFSETQ. V gave up 4 bases and J gave up 1 base; unmatched junction bases: 7. CDR3 length: 16 residues. CDR3: CASSPGWTGSYNEQFF. CDR3 DNA: TGCGCCAGCAGCCCTGGGTGGACAGGGTCCTACAATGAGCAGTTCTTC.

V usage is TRBV6-6 and J usage is TRBJ2-1; 7 bases fit TRBD2. The J segment lost 1 base and the V segment lost 10 bases, leaving 10 bases of the junction unmatched. There are 15 residues in the CDR3. In germline, CDR1 is MNHNY, CDR2 SVGAGI (reference sequence). The DNA for the CDR3 is TGTGCCACCAAGGACCGGGACTATTCCTACAATGAGCAGTTCTTC. Its protein is CATKDRDYSYNEQFF.

In this sample, this clone turned up once. V gene TRBV6-5 combines with J gene TRBJ2-1, with D perhaps TRBD1 (6 bases). V was clipped by 6 bases and J by 8 bases, with 20 bases between them. The CDR3 covers 15 residues. Germline V gives CDR1 MNHEY, CDR2 SVGAGI. The CDR3 sequence is CASRPSGTKGDEQFF. The CDR3 DNA reads as TGTGCCAGCAGACCCTCCGGGACAAAAGGGGATGAGCAGTTCTTC.